The TCR beta chain described here comes from a study of sequential checkpoint blockade in melanoma. In the study overall: First-line arms were nivolumab then ipilimumab, or the reverse, randomized 1:1. About 89 pretreatment tumor DNA samples were TCRβ immunosequenced.

Libraries were prepared by immunoSEQ multiplex PCR; TCRdb keeps only in-frame clonotypes and omits some of them. The profile shows roughly 500 clones, roughly 21% of them singletons. Stated treatment: randomized to nivolumab then ipilimumab (arm A) or the reverse (arm B). CDR1 is MNHGY, CDR2 SAAAGT, per germline. V lost 7 bases and J lost 4, with 17 bases in between. The CDR3 runs to 14 residues. Study results and caveats: Clinical benefit was about 30 times likelier when tumor T-cell fraction and clonality increased. Response in arm A was associated with pretreatment TIL clonality.

This clone has just a few counts. Its antigen is unknown. The clonotype comes from a human donor with melanoma. The sample consisted of tumor tissue (inferred from file names), taken from a patient given nivolumab and ipilimumab in sequence. The J gene is TRBJ2-7, the V gene TRBV6-8; D call uncertain. The CDR3 here is CASNPGPDRYEQYF. CDR3 coding DNA: TGTGCCAGCAACCCCGGGCCGGACCGTTACGAGCAGTACTTC.